What follows are 28 T cell receptor beta chains derived from one specimen sequenced in a study of cytomegalovirus exposure and HLA in healthy donors. The repertoire was sequenced with immunoSEQ multiplex PCR; TCRdb's copy has only in-frame clones and lacks some. The profile shows 260,000 or so clones, over 75% of them singletons. Sequencing input: PBMCs. The source of these receptors is a young woman in good health and CMV-seronegative.

The chain employs TRBV27 and TRBJ2-3, with TRBD1 identical over 7 bases. There are 15 residues in the CDR3. The ends lost 3 bases at V and 0 bases at J; junction bases unmatched: 3. Germline CDR1 is MNHEY and CDR2 is SMNVEV (reference sequence). The CDR3 DNA follows: TGTGCCAGCAGTTTTTCACAGGGGAGCACAGATACGCAGTATTTT. Protein product: CASSFSQGSTDTQYF.

This clone was observed once. CDR3 loop: CASSYTGEAGDVRTSYNEQFF. In DNA form, the CDR3 reads TGCGCCAGCAGCTATACCGGTGAAGCGGGAGACGTCAGGACCTCCTACAATGAGCAGTTCTTC. The chain links TRBV5-1 to TRBJ2-1; the match to TRBD2 covers 8 bases. The CDR3 totals 21 residues. The germline V gene encodes CDR1 SGHRS and CDR2 YFSETQ. After removal of 3 bases from V and 0 bases from J, the junction contained 20 bases not matched to a gene.

The V call is TRBV4-2, the J call TRBJ2-1; possibly TRBD2 for D (6 bases). The germline gives CDR1 LGHNA, CDR2 YNFKEQ. Trimming cost V 0 bases and J 8 bases, with 14 bases left between them. The CDR3 sequence is 15 residues long. The CDR3: CASSQEGGKSDEQFF. The CDR3 coding sequence is TGTGCCAGCAGCCAAGAAGGAGGGAAGAGCGATGAGCAGTTCTTC.

This chain joins TRBV9 and TRBJ2-5; TRBD1 matches 9 bases. The CDR3 sequence is 16 residues long. The germline gives CDR1 SGDLS, CDR2 YYNGEE. The J segment lost 3 bases and the V segment lost 4 bases, leaving 10 bases of the junction unmatched. The CDR3 region has the DNA TGTGCCAGCAGCCCCCAGAGGCGGGACAGGGAAGAGACCCAGTACTTC. Translation: CASSPQRRDREETQYF.

The CDR3 region is CASSESYITEAFF. The CDR3 coding sequence is TGTGCCAGCAGCGAGAGTTATATCACTGAAGCTTTCTTT. V gene TRBV6-5 combines with J gene TRBJ1-1, with unresolved D. Looked up from germline, CDR1 is MNHEY and CDR2 is SVGAGI. V dropped 6 bases and J dropped 4 bases, with 12 bases sitting between them. The CDR3 is 13 amino acids.

The gene calls are TRBV18 and TRBJ2-1; the match to TRBD2 covers 7 bases. There are 16 residues in the CDR3. CDR1 and CDR2 (germline): KGHSH, LQKENI. After removal of 2 bases from V and 6 bases from J, the junction contained 10 bases not matched to a gene. The CDR3 nucleotides are TGTGCCAGCTCACCAGGGTTAGCGGGCCTCGGCAATGAGCAGTTCTTC. Its protein is CASSPGLAGLGNEQFF.

This sequence joins TRBV5-4 and TRBJ2-3; possibly TRBD1 for D (5 bases). Trimming shortened V by 4 bases and J by 0 bases, and 9 bases separated the two germline ends. The CDR3 covers 14 residues. Germline-derived CDR1 and CDR2 are SGHNT and YYREEE (reference sequence). In DNA form, the CDR3 reads TGTGCCAGCAGCCAGGGAACTAGCACAGATACGCAGTATTTT. Protein product: CASSQGTSTDTQYF. The full variable domain, its missing parts supplied by reference TRBV5-4 and TRBJ2-3, is ETGVTQSPTHLIKTRGQQVTLRCSSQSGHNTVSWYQQALGQGPQFIFQYYREEENGRGNFPPRFSGLQFPNYSSELNVNALELDDSALYLCASSQGTSTDTQYFGPGTRLTVL.

Notes on this clone: One junction end disagrees with the germline gene, perhaps due to a read error. This chain links TRBV19 with TRBJ1-1; TRBD1 matches 8 bases. The CDR3 covers 14 residues. The germline V gene has CDR1 LNHDA and CDR2 SQIVND (reference sequence). The CDR3 DNA is TGTGCCAGTAGTCTAACAGGGGGGAACGCTGAAGCTTTCTTT. Translated, it gives CASSLTGGNAEAFF.

The chain recombines TRBV27 with TRBJ2-7, with 7 bases identical to TRBD2. The V gene end was trimmed by 0 bases and the J gene end by 2 bases; junction bases not matched to a gene: 13. Per germline, CDR1 MNHEY and CDR2 SMNVEV (reference sequence). The CDR3 is 18 amino acids. The CDR3 DNA reads as TGTGCCAGCAGTTTATCTCCCGTGGGAGGGACCTACGCCTACGAGCAGTACTTC. Translating gives CASSLSPVGGTYAYEQYF.

The sample holds one count of this clone. The CDR3 sequence: CASSLGDRGPNQPQHF. CDR3 in DNA: TGTGCCAGCAGCTTGGGGGACAGGGGGCCTAATCAGCCCCAGCATTTT. This chain joins TRBV7-9 and TRBJ1-5; the match to TRBD1 covers 12 bases. The CDR3 totals 16 residues. CDR1 and CDR2 (germline): SEHNR, FQNEAQ (reference sequence). V gave up 3 bases and J gave up 4 bases; unmatched junction bases: 4.

The chain uses TRBV9 and TRBJ1-3, with TRBD1 matching over 8 bases. After removal of 4 bases from V and 0 bases from J, the junction contained 9 bases not matched to a gene. This CDR3 contains 17 residues. The germline V gene encodes CDR1 SGDLS and CDR2 YYNGEE. CDR3 nucleotide sequence: TGTGCCAGCAGCAAAGACGGACAGGGAAGCTCTGGAAACACCATATATTTT. This encodes CASSKDGQGSSGNTIYF.

The CDR3 reads CATSRDQGQSYEQYF. CDR3 DNA: TGTGCCACCAGCAGAGACCAGGGACAGTCCTACGAGCAGTACTTC. The chain has TRBV15 and TRBJ2-7; 7 bases are a match to TRBD1. Germline values: CDR1 LNHNV, CDR2 YYDKDF (reference sequence). V dropped 0 bases and J dropped 1; count of bases not matched to a gene: 3. There are 15 residues in the CDR3.

There are a few counts of this clone. This chain links TRBV13 with TRBJ1-1, with D possibly TRBD1 on 5 matching bases. Germline V lookup: CDR1 PRHDT, CDR2 FYEKMQ (reference sequence). V was cut by 4 bases and J by 0 bases, with 12 bases left in between. This CDR3 is built from 15 residues. The DNA of the CDR3 is TGTGCCAGCAGCTCAAGACAGACATTGAACACTGAAGCTTTCTTT. Protein product: CASSSRQTLNTEAFF.

The chain uses TRBV9 and TRBJ2-7, with TRBD2 matching 10 bases. The CDR3 is 14 amino acids. The V and J ends lost 4 bases and 3 bases, in that order; junction bases with no gene match: 4. The germline CDR1 and CDR2 sequences are SGDLS and YYNGEE. As DNA, the CDR3 is TGTGCCAGCAGCCGGAGCGGGAGGGACTACGAGCAGTACTTC. Translation: CASSRSGRDYEQYF.

The chain combines TRBV29-1 with TRBJ2-1; 7 bases agree with TRBD2. Germline trimming cut 2 bases from V and 7 bases from J; bases unmatched to any gene: 2. This CDR3 comprises 12 residues. Germline CDR1 reads SQVTM; CDR2 reads ANQGSEA. For the CDR3, the DNA is TGCAGCGTTGAACTAGCGGCTAATGAGCAGTTCTTC. The encoded protein is CSVELAANEQFF.

This chain uses TRBV2 with TRBJ1-2; 7 nucleotides line up with TRBD1. V dropped 2 bases and J dropped 7; count of bases not matched to a gene: 10. This CDR3 is built from 15 residues. The germline V gene encodes CDR1 SNHLY and CDR2 FYNNEI. This chain's CDR3 is CASSESGGGEVGYTF. In nucleotides, the CDR3 is TGTGCCAGCAGTGAATCTGGAGGGGGCGAGGTTGGCTACACCTTC.

This clone was seen only once. The chain couples TRBV7-3 to TRBJ2-3; 14 nucleotides match TRBD2. V trimming: 4 bases; J trimming: 2 bases; junction bases outside the gene matches: 8. CDR1 and CDR2 from the germline V gene are SGHTA and FQGTGA. This CDR3 has 18 residues. The CDR3 spells CASSSGTSGSRDTDTQYF. CDR3 coding DNA: TGTGCCAGCAGCTCCGGGACTAGCGGGAGTAGGGACACAGATACGCAGTATTTT.

This clone has a handful of counts. This chain joins TRBV7-6 and TRBJ2-7; weak D call: TRBD2 (5 bases). Trimming left V 2 bases short and J 6 bases short, with 14 bases between. The CDR3 is 14 residues long. CDR1 and CDR2 (germline): SGHVS, FNYEAQ. The DNA of the CDR3 is TGTGCCAGCAGCTTATCGGACTCCTTGGGCGAGCAGTACTTC. Its protein is CASSLSDSLGEQYF.

This CDR3 is CASSPEGGTAGLDEQYF. CDR3 nucleotide sequence: TGTGCCAGCAGCCCGGAGGGAGGGACGGCGGGATTGGACGAGCAGTACTTC. This chain joins TRBV9 and TRBJ2-7; 7 bases fit TRBD2. The CDR3 has 17 residues. J gave up 5 bases and V 4 bases, and 18 bases lay outside the gene matches. Germline V gene data show CDR1 as SGDLS and CDR2 as YYNGEE. Variable domain in full (rest from reference TRBV9 and TRBJ2-7): DSGVTQTPKHLITATGQRVTLRCSPRSGDLSVYWYQQSLDQGLQFLIQYYNGEERAKGNILERFSAQQFPDLHSELNLSSLELGDSALYFCASSPEGGTAGLDEQYFGPGTRLTVT.

To note about this clone: This same CDR3 is encoded by further DNA sequences in the sample. The V call is TRBV5-6, the J call TRBJ2-5, with D unresolved. The CDR3 length is 13 residues. Germline CDR1 reads SGHDT; CDR2 reads YYEEEE. V dropped 0 bases and J dropped 5 bases, with 8 bases sitting between them. The CDR3: CASSLAGGETQYF. CDR3 coding DNA: TGTGCCAGCAGCTTGGCAGGTGGGGAGACCCAGTACTTC. The variable domain in full, completed from reference TRBV5-6 and TRBJ2-5, reads DAGVTQSPTHLIKTRGQQVTLRCSPKSGHDTVSWYQQALGQGPQFIFQYYEEEERQRGNFPDRFSGHQFPNYSSELNVNALLLGDSALYLCASSLAGGETQYFGPGTRLLVL.

The J gene is TRBJ1-2, the V gene TRBV7-9; TRBD1 might be the D (5 bases). The CDR3 runs 13 residues. Germline CDR1 reads SEHNR; CDR2 reads FQNEAQ (reference sequence). Trimming shortened V by 8 bases and J by 4 bases, and 14 bases separated the two germline ends. The CDR3 loop reads CASAAGFIYGYTF. CDR3 coding DNA: TGTGCCAGCGCGGCAGGGTTTATCTATGGCTACACCTTC.

CDR3 sequence: CASSPSTDTQYF. As DNA, the CDR3 is TGTGCCAGCAGCCCTAGCACAGATACGCAGTATTTT. This chain uses TRBV2 with TRBJ2-3, with D uncertain. This CDR3 has 12 amino acids. Germline V gene lookup returns CDR1 SNHLY and CDR2 FYNNEI. V was trimmed by 6 bases and J by 0 bases, leaving 4 bases between them.

The gene calls are TRBV11-2 and TRBJ1-2, with 7 bases matching TRBD1. Germline V gene sequence: CDR1 SGHAT, CDR2 FQNNGV. The CDR3 length is 13 residues. V was clipped by 5 bases and J by 6 bases; unmatched bases: 6. CDR3 in DNA: TGTGCCAGCAGCCCGGGACAGCCCAATGGCTACACCTTC. Its protein product is CASSPGQPNGYTF.

This clone has only a few counts. Additional DNA sequences in this sample encode the identical CDR3. The chain uses TRBV11-2 and TRBJ1-1; 7 nucleotides align to TRBD1. V dropped 6 bases and J dropped 1; count of bases not matched to a gene: 5. Germline loops: CDR1 SGHAT, CDR2 FQNNGV. This CDR3 spans 14 amino acids. Here the CDR3 reads CASSPGQTNTEAFF. CDR3 sequence (DNA): TGTGCCAGCAGTCCGGGACAGACGAACACTGAAGCTTTCTTT.

J is TRBJ2-1 and V is TRBV5-4, with 10 bases identical to TRBD2. V shed 4 bases, J shed 4 bases, and the junction held 8 bases outside the gene matches. The CDR3 length is 16 residues. Germline lookup yields CDR1 SGHNT and CDR2 YYREEE (reference sequence). CDR3 in amino acids: CASSRGLADAYNEQFF. The CDR3 DNA is TGTGCCAGCAGCCGAGGACTAGCGGATGCATACAATGAGCAGTTCTTC.

This rearrangement joins TRBV6-5 to TRBJ2-3, with D maybe TRBD2 (5 bases). Trimming shortened V by 0 bases and J by 0 bases, and 10 bases separated the two germline ends. The germline CDR1 and CDR2 sequences are MNHEY and SVGAGI. The CDR3 consists of 16 residues. DNA of the CDR3: TGTGCCAGCAGTTACTCAGGGCGGACTAGCACAGATACGCAGTATTTT. Amino acid sequence: CASSYSGRTSTDTQYF.

This sequence joins TRBV27 and TRBJ1-1; D perhaps matches TRBD1 (6 bases). Germline V gene lookup returns CDR1 MNHEY and CDR2 SMNVEV (reference sequence). V shed 5 bases and J shed 4 bases, with 14 bases lying between them. CDR3 length equals 14 residues. CDR3 bases: TGTGCCAGCAGTCTCGGACAGAGCGGCACTGAAGCTTTCTTT. This gives the protein CASSLGQSGTEAFF.

The chain links TRBV2 to TRBJ2-3; 9 nucleotides match TRBD1. The germline CDR1 and CDR2 sequences are SNHLY and FYNNEI. V lost 6 bases to trimming and J lost 3 bases; unmatched junction nucleotides: 1. This CDR3 has 13 residues. The CDR3 loop is CASRTGGTDTQYF. CDR3 nucleotide sequence: TGTGCCAGCAGGACAGGGGGGACAGATACGCAGTATTTT.